This T cell receptor beta chain was sequenced during a study of identical twins. Study observations and caveats: An excess of low generation probability was shown by twin-shared out-of-frame alpha sequences. Cord blood beta clonotypes that were abundant carried fewer insertions, and memory repertoires showed no such trend. Potential partial confounding of zero-insertion analyses by invariant MAIT and iNKT cells was noted.

After template switching added a universal primer site, the resulting cDNA carried unique molecular identifiers. TCRdb called the 5' RACE reads again in MiXCR, with one record for every CDR3 protein. The sample carries about 530,000 distinct CDR3 sequences, 12% to 15% recorded once. V lost 5 bases, J lost 0 bases, and 5 bases stayed unmatched. The germline gives CDR1 MNHNS, CDR2 SASEGT. This CDR3 contains 15 residues. As concerns this clonotype: What it recognizes is unknown.

The data were also submitted as part of a second study, on yellow fever vaccine responses in identical twins.

The chain employs TRBV6-1 and TRBJ2-7; TRBD2 aligns across 9 bases. The sample comprised CD4+ T cells sorted from blood. The sequence was collected from a young woman in good health. CDR3: CASSPTSGYSYEQYF. CDR3 coding DNA: TGTGCCAGCAGTCCGACTAGCGGTTACTCCTACGAGCAGTACTTC.